Each of the 21 T cell receptor beta chains below was sequenced from the same sample in a study of identical twins. From the 5' RACE reads, TCRdb called clonotypes with MiXCR, one entry per CDR3 protein. Of about 530,000 distinct CDR3 sequences listed, 20% to 25% were seen once; the top ten hold more than 0.4%. The same data also went into a second study, on yellow fever vaccine responses in identical twins.

The sample comprised CD4+ T cells sorted from blood. These receptors were taken from a woman aged 18-29 years in good health.

This clonotype was seen a handful of times. The rearrangement joins TRBV6-1 to TRBJ1-6, with D hard to call. Germline V gene lookup returns CDR1 MNHNS and CDR2 SASEGT. V was pared by 5 bases and J by 7 bases, with 15 bases between. The CDR3 has 15 amino acids. CDR3 DNA sequence: TGTGCCAGCAGTCAAACCGGGCCCCTAAATTCACCCCTCCACTTT. It specifies CASSQTGPLNSPLHF.

The V call is TRBV5-1, the J call TRBJ1-3; TRBD1 might be the D (5 bases). The germline V gene has CDR1 SGHRS and CDR2 YFSETQ. The CDR3 runs to 16 residues. V gave up 3 bases and J gave up 0 bases, with 13 bases separating them. This CDR3 reads CASSSRTTGSGNTIYF. The DNA for the CDR3 is TGCGCCAGCAGCTCTCGAACCACAGGCTCTGGAAACACCATATATTTT.

This clonotype was observed a handful of times. The V and J genes are TRBV2 and TRBJ2-7; no clear D gene. There are 14 residues in the CDR3. Germline-derived CDR1 and CDR2 are SNHLY and FYNNEI. The germline V and J ends were trimmed by 6 bases and 2 bases, with 14 bases remaining between them. In nucleotides, the CDR3 is TGTGCCAGCAGGGGGTCGATAGTTACCTACGAGCAGTACGTC. Translated: CASRGSIVTYEQYV.

In the case of this clonotype: This sequence may be a read error, since a much larger clone differs from it by one base. The chain uses TRBV5-1 and TRBJ2-1; 8 bases are a match to TRBD1. CDR3 length: 15 residues. Germline V CDR1 and CDR2: SGHRS, YFSETQ. CDR3 amino acids: CASSLQGVSYIEQFF. CDR3 nucleotides: TGCGCCAGCAGCTTACAGGGGGTTTCCTACATTGAGCAGTTCTTC.

This clonotype was seen more than once but under ten times. This chain uses TRBV12-3 or TRBV12-4 with TRBJ1-4; D ambiguous. This CDR3 spans 14 amino acids. The ends were cut back, 6 bases at V and 0 bases at J, with 8 bases in the middle. The DNA of the CDR3 is TGTGCCAGCAGCTACAGTACAACTAATGAAAAACTGTTTTTT. It specifies CASSYSTTNEKLFF.

The CDR3 spells CASSSEQGAVTEAFF. CDR3 sequence (DNA): TGCGCCAGCAGCTCGGAGCAGGGGGCGGTGACTGAAGCTTTCTTT. V and J are TRBV5-1 and TRBJ1-1; the match to TRBD1 covers 8 bases. The CDR3 has 15 residues. Germline V lookup: CDR1 SGHRS, CDR2 YFSETQ. V was pared by 3 bases and J by 5 bases, with 9 bases of the junction left unmatched. Full variable domain (missing parts from reference TRBV5-1 and TRBJ1-1): KAGVTQTPRYLIKTRGQQVTLSCSPISGHRSVSWYQQTPGQGLQFLFEYFSETQRNKGNFPGRFSGRQFSNSRSEMNVSTLELGDSALYLCASSSEQGAVTEAFFGQGTRLTVV.

This clonotype was seen only a few times. This sequence joins TRBV4-1 and TRBJ1-1; D is perhaps TRBD1 (5 bases). The CDR3 runs 17 residues. V was cut by 1 base and J by 3 bases, with 18 bases left in between. CDR1 is MGHRA, CDR2 YSYEKL, per germline. The CDR3: CASSQARPRSRDTEAFF. The CDR3 region has the DNA TGCGCCAGCAGCCAAGCCAGGCCGCGATCCAGGGACACTGAAGCTTTCTTT.

The sample holds a few counts of this clonotype. The chain is built from TRBV29-1 and TRBJ2-7; 7 bases are a match to TRBD1. The CDR3 has 14 residues. Looked up from germline, CDR1 is SQVTM and CDR2 is ANQGSEA. Trimming at V came to 8 bases and at J to 2 bases, leaving 12 bases not matched to a gene. As DNA, the CDR3 is TGCAGCAGACTACCGGGACAGAGAACCTACGAGCAGTACTTC. Amino acids: CSRLPGQRTYEQYF.

This clonotype was seen more than once but under ten times. J is TRBJ2-7 and V is TRBV28; either TRBD1 or TRBD2 may supply D (5 bases each). V was cut by 5 bases and J by 2 bases, with 28 bases left in between. From germline, CDR1 is MDHEN and CDR2 SYDVKM. CDR3 length equals 19 residues. The chain's CDR3 is CASSLSSIPGFARAYEQYF. The CDR3 DNA reads as TGTGCCAGCAGTCTATCAAGTATTCCGGGATTTGCCAGGGCCTACGAGCAGTACTTC.

The chain couples TRBV12-3 or TRBV12-4 to TRBJ2-5, with 7 bases fitting TRBD2. This CDR3 is built from 15 residues. The ends lost 6 bases at V and 2 bases at J; junction bases unmatched: 9. The chain's CDR3 is CASRLSTSEQETQYF. The CDR3 region has the DNA TGTGCCAGCAGACTAAGCACTAGCGAGCAAGAGACCCAGTACTTC.

This chain uses TRBV7-9 with TRBJ2-3; 7 bases match TRBD1. This CDR3 spans 17 amino acids. V lost 0 bases and J lost 2; bases outside the gene matches: 8. Per the germline V gene, CDR1 is SEHNR and CDR2 is FQNEAQ (reference sequence). CDR3 bases: TGTGCCAGCAGCTTAGCCCTAGACAGGGCATACACAGATACGCAGTATTTT. Its translation is CASSLALDRAYTDTQYF.

The CDR3 nucleotides are TGCGCCAGCAGCTTGGATAGCGGGGGGGCGGGTAGGCGTGAGCAGTTCTTC. It codes for CASSLDSGGAGRREQFF. The V gene is TRBV5-1, the J gene TRBJ2-1; TRBD2 matches at 11 bases. CDR1 and CDR2 (germline): SGHRS, YFSETQ. The V and J ends lost 0 bases and 9 bases, in that order; junction bases with no gene match: 11. The CDR3 consists of 17 residues.

CDR3 sequence (DNA): TGTGCCACCAGCACCGGACTAGCGGGGAACAATGAGCAGTTCTTC. The encoded protein is CATSTGLAGNNEQFF. The genes are TRBV15 and TRBJ2-1, with 12 bases that match TRBD2. Germline-derived CDR1 and CDR2 are LNHNV and YYDKDF (reference sequence). This CDR3 is 15 amino acids long. V lost 4 bases, J lost 5 bases, and 3 bases stayed unmatched.

The chain uses TRBV12-3 or TRBV12-4 and TRBJ2-3; 9 bases match TRBD2. The CDR3 runs 15 residues. The J segment lost 1 base and the V segment lost 7 bases, leaving 6 bases of the junction unmatched. The CDR3 here is CASTSGGRGTDTQYF. In DNA form, the CDR3 reads TGTGCCAGCACCAGCGGGGGGCGGGGCACAGATACGCAGTATTTT.

In this sample, this clonotype turned up a few times. This sequence joins TRBV3-1 and TRBJ2-1; tentative D call: TRBD1 (6 bases). Germline V gives CDR1 LGHDT, CDR2 YNNKEL (reference sequence). There are 15 residues in the CDR3. V lost 2 bases, J lost 3 bases, and 11 bases lay in between. DNA for the CDR3: TGTGCCAGCAGCCAAACAGGGAGCAGCTACAATGAGCAGTTCTTC. This gives the protein CASSQTGSSYNEQFF.

In this sample, this clonotype turned up many times. The chain recombines TRBV11-3 with TRBJ2-1; TRBD2 agrees at 7 bases. V lost 1 base and J lost 4; bases outside the gene matches: 1. CDR3 size: 14 residues. Germline CDR1 SGHNT, CDR2 YENEEA. For the CDR3, the DNA is TGTGCCAGCAGCTTAGCGGGAGGTTACAATGAGCAGTTCTTC. This codes for CASSLAGGYNEQFF.

This clonotype was counted only a few times. For the CDR3, the DNA is TGTGCCACCATTCCCGACACAGATACGCAGTATTTT. This encodes CATIPDTDTQYF. The V call is TRBV24-1, the J call TRBJ2-3; no firm D call. The germline gives CDR1 KGHDR, CDR2 SFDVKD. V was pared by 8 bases and J by 2 bases, with 7 bases between. This CDR3 contains 12 residues.

This clonotype was observed at least ten times. The chain combines TRBV24-1 with TRBJ1-1; possible D gene TRBD1, 5 bases. V was trimmed by 7 bases and J by 3 bases, leaving 11 bases between them. Germline CDR1 is KGHDR and CDR2 is SFDVKD. The CDR3 has 13 amino acids. CDR3 sequence (DNA): TGTGCCACCAGAGGGGAAGTGGACACTGAAGCTTTCTTT. Amino acid sequence: CATRGEVDTEAFF.

The chain recombines TRBV24-1 with TRBJ2-2, with 14 positions matching TRBD2. Germline CDR1 and CDR2: KGHDR and SFDVKD. The CDR3 extends over 17 amino acids. With 7 bases clipped from V and 0 bases from J, the junction kept 3 bases outside the gene matches. CDR3 DNA: TGTGCCACCAGATGGACTAGCGGGGGGTCGAACACCGGGGAGCTGTTTTTT. The encoded protein is CATRWTSGGSNTGELFF.

This clonotype appeared a few times. The chain combines TRBV12-3 or TRBV12-4 with TRBJ2-3; 10 nucleotides match TRBD1. The CDR3 runs 17 residues. The J segment lost 3 bases and the V segment lost 4 bases, leaving 10 bases of the junction unmatched. Written as DNA, the CDR3 is TGTGCCAGCAGTTCTTACCCGGGACAGGGGCCGACAGATACGCAGTATTTT. Protein: CASSSYPGQGPTDTQYF.

A few counts support this clonotype. V and J are TRBV20-1 and TRBJ2-2, with 10 bases identical to TRBD2. CDR1 is DFQATT and CDR2 is SNEGSKA in the germline V gene (reference sequence). The CDR3 has 14 residues. J lost 5 bases, V lost 4 bases, and 4 bases had no gene match. The DNA of the CDR3 is TGCAGTGCTACTAGCGGGAGACGGACCGGGGAGCTGTTTTTT. Translation gives CSATSGRRTGELFF.